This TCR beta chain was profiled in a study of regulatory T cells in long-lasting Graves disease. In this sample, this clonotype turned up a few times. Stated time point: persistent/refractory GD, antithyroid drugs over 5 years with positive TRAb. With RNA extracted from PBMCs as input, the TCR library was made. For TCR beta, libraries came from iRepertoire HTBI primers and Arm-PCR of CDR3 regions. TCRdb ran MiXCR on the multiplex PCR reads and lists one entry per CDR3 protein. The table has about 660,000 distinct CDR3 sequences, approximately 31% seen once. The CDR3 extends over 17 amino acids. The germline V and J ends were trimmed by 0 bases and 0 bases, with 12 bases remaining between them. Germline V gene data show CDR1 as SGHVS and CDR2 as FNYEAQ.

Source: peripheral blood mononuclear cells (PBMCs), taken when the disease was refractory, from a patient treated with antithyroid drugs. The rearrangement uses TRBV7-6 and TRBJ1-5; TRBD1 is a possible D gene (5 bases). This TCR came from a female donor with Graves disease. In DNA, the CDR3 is TGTGCCAGCAGCTTAGCGGCCGACAGCTATAGCAATCAGCCCCAGCATTTT. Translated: CASSLAADSYSNQPQHF.